These T cell receptor beta chains were read from a single sample in a study of memory CD4+ T cells and cytomegalovirus serostatus. Profiling relied on immunoSEQ multiplex PCR, and the TCRdb table lists in-frame clones only, not all of them. Found here are roughly 50,000 clones, roughly 73% of them singletons; the top ten hold roughly 0.8%. The sequencing sample was made of memory CD4+ T cells from blood. These receptors all come from an adult in good health and CMV-seronegative. Each CDR3 is given without its conserved first and last residue. Fields, in order: V gene, D gene, CDR3 protein. A D gene is named only where the DNA matches it firmly.

>TRBV4-1|.
ASSPRDPSSYEQY
>TRBV6-6|.
ASAAVSSSHGYT
>TRBV29-1|TRBD2
SVGDSGRGNEQF
>TRBV5-4|.
ASSTGQIEQETQY
>TRBV28|.
ASSRDWPTGEQY
>TRBV18|.
ASSPGGQPQH
>TRBV7-8|.
ASSSRPGKGDGYT
>TRBV27|.
ASSRADSYGYT
>TRBV15|.
ATSPGRGYEQY
>TRBV5-1|.
ASSLLVEMNEQF
>TRBV6-5|TRBD1
ASNNRGPGANVLT
>TRBV19|TRBD1
ASSIGDRSGYT
>TRBV25-1|.
ASSEENEQF
>TRBV14|.
ASSLARGRGNTEAF
>TRBV11-2|TRBD2
ASSSLAGVNEQF
>TRBV28|TRBD1
ASSSTGDYGYT
>TRBV18|.
ASSPSGVQETQY
>TRBV27|.
ASSPLLNTEAF